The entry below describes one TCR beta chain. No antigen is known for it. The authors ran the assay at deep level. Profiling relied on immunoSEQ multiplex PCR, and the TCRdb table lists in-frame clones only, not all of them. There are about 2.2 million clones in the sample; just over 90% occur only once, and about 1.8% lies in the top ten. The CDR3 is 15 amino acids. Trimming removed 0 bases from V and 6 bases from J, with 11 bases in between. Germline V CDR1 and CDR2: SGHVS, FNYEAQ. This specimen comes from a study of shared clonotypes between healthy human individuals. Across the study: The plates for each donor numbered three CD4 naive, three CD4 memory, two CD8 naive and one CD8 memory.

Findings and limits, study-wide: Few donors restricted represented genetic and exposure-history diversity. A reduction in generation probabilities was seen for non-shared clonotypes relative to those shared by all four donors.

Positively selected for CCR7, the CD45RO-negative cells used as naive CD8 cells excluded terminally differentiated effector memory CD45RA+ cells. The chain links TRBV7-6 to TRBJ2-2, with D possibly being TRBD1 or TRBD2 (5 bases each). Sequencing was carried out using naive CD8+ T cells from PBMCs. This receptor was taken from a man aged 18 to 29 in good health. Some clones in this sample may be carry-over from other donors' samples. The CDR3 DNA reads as TGTGCCAGCAGCTTAGCCGGGACCCGGGCCGGGGAGCTGTTTTTT. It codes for CASSLAGTRAGELFF.